These 6 T cell receptor beta chains share one sample of origin, sequenced in a study of blood T cell repertoires in COVID-19. TCRdb's table, derived via immunoSEQ multiplex PCR, lists solely in-frame clones and lacks some. The sample has about 270,000 clones, approximately 86% seen once. The sample was peripheral blood. The source is a man in his forties with active or convalescent COVID-19.

This clone was recorded a few times. The chain combines TRBV6-8 with TRBJ2-7, with unresolved D. CDR1 is MNHGY, CDR2 SAAAGT, per germline. CDR3 length: 12 residues. Trimming removed 6 bases at V and 0 bases at J, with 6 bases between. CDR3 sequence: CASRGNSYEQYF. The CDR3 nucleotides are TGTGCCAGCAGGGGCAACTCCTACGAGCAGTACTTC.

The chain's CDR3 is CSASYGSSVRAGELFF. CDR3 in DNA: TGCAGTGCTAGTTATGGGTCGTCGGTGAGGGCCGGGGAGCTGTTTTTT. This chain joins TRBV20-1 and TRBJ2-2, with D perhaps TRBD2 (5 bases). This CDR3 spans 16 amino acids. V gave up 3 bases and J gave up 6 bases, with 20 bases separating them. Germline lookup yields CDR1 DFQATT and CDR2 SNEGSKA (reference sequence).

The J gene is TRBJ1-5, the V gene TRBV19; D is possibly TRBD1 (5 bases). V was cut by 3 bases and J by 6 bases, with 12 bases left in between. The CDR3 is 14 amino acids. Germline V CDR1 and CDR2: LNHDA, SQIVND (reference sequence). The CDR3 DNA reads TGTGCCAGTAGTATGGCCAGGGTTGGTCAGCCCCAGCATTTT. Amino acids: CASSMARVGQPQHF.

Turning to this clone: Additional DNA sequences in this sample encode the identical CDR3. V usage is TRBV18 and J usage is TRBJ2-2; 7 bases map to TRBD1. The CDR3 has 15 amino acids. Germline CDR1 reads KGHSH; CDR2 reads LQKENI. The V segment lost 6 bases and the J segment 2 bases; nucleotides outside the gene matches: 6. The CDR3 here is CASSPGTANTGELFF. DNA for the CDR3: TGTGCCAGCTCCCCGGGGACAGCTAACACCGGGGAGCTGTTTTTT.

This clone has a single count. The genes are TRBV7-3 and TRBJ2-2; no clear D. There are 14 residues in the CDR3. Trimming removed 5 bases from V and 1 base from J, with 8 bases in between. The germline CDR1 and CDR2 sequences are SGHTA and FQGTGA. CDR3 amino acids: CASSPHQNTGELFF. CDR3 bases: TGTGCCAGCAGCCCACACCAGAACACCGGGGAGCTGTTTTTT.

The chain links TRBV24-1 to TRBJ2-3, with TRBD2 matching 13 bases. Germline CDR1 and CDR2: KGHDR and SFDVKD. The trim removed 4 bases at V and 4 bases at J, leaving 4 bases unmatched. This CDR3 spans 16 amino acids. CDR3 in amino acids: CATSESGLAGPDTQYF. DNA for the CDR3: TGTGCCACCAGTGAGTCGGGACTAGCGGGACCAGATACGCAGTATTTT.